This TCR beta chain came from a study of blood T cell repertoires in COVID-19. Turning to the study itself: Acute and convalescent COVID-19 samples came from the United States, Italy and Spain. The analysed material was cDNA or gDNA that came from T cells, B-cell-depleted T cells, or PBMCs.

In the original processing: Quantification of nucleated cells was approximated via reference gene primer amplification. The protocol was immunoSEQ multiplex PCR, while the TCRdb copy is restricted to in-frame clones and leaves out a portion. From that table come the V and J calls and clone size; the DNA was used to work out D and trimming. Of about 99,000 clones in the sample, about 83% were seen once. The length of the CDR3 is 14 residues. J gave up 5 bases and V 1 base, and 3 bases lay outside the gene matches. The germline V gene encodes CDR1 SGHTA and CDR2 FQGNSA. The rearrangement links TRBV7-2 to TRBJ1-1, with 8 bases lining up with TRBD1. Material for sequencing was peripheral blood. This receptor was taken from a man aged 70 or older with active or convalescent COVID-19. CDR3 bases: TGTGCCAGCAGCTTAGAGACAGGGGTAACTGAAGCTTTCTTT. Residues: CASSLETGVTEAFF.